One sample yielded the 19 T cell receptor beta chains listed below, sequenced in a study of cytotoxic CD8 clonotypes in ibrutinib-treated CLL. Assay: immunoSEQ multiplex PCR; the TCRdb copy retains only in-frame clones and omits some. Of approximately 330,000 clones in the sample, 70% to 80% were seen once. This sample comprised PBMCs, obtained before ibrutinib treatment. All receptors come from a human donor with chronic lymphocytic leukemia.

The V gene is TRBV28, the J gene TRBJ1-1; the match to TRBD1 covers 7 bases. There are 15 residues in the CDR3. Germline trimming cut 4 bases from V and 10 bases from J; bases unmatched to any gene: 15. The germline V gene has CDR1 MDHEN and CDR2 SYDVKM. In DNA form, the CDR3 reads TGTGCCAGCAGTTGGGGGACAGAACTAACACGTGGAGCTTTCTTT. Protein sequence: CASSWGTELTRGAFF.

The J gene is TRBJ2-1, the V gene TRBV5-1, with 9 bases matching TRBD2. This CDR3 is 15 amino acids long. CDR1 SGHRS and CDR2 YFSETQ come from the germline V gene. J lost 6 bases, V lost 4 bases, and 8 bases had no gene match. CDR3 coding DNA: TGCGCCAGCAGCCCCCTAGCGGGATGGGGCAATGAGCAGTTCTTC. Its translation: CASSPLAGWGNEQFF.

This rearrangement joins TRBV11-2 to TRBJ2-7, with D possibly matching TRBD2 (6 bases). V lost 3 bases to trimming and J lost 2 bases, with 14 bases between them. The CDR3 runs to 15 residues. Germline values: CDR1 SGHAT, CDR2 FQNNGV. The CDR3 DNA reads TGTGCCAGCAGCTTTATTAGCGGACGAACCTACGAGCAGTACTTC. Encoded protein: CASSFISGRTYEQYF.

The CDR3 sequence is CASSLDRASYEQYF. The CDR3 DNA is TGTGCCAGCAGTTTGGACAGGGCAAGCTACGAGCAGTACTTC. The rearrangement links TRBV25-1 to TRBJ2-7, with 8 bases fitting TRBD1. Germline values: CDR1 MGHDK, CDR2 SYGVNS. The CDR3 covers 14 residues. The trim removed 5 bases at V and 3 bases at J, leaving 6 bases unmatched.

The V gene is TRBV9, the J gene TRBJ2-1; 10 bases match TRBD1. Germline CDR1 reads SGDLS; CDR2 reads YYNGEE. This CDR3 comprises 18 residues. With V trimmed by 3 bases and J by 1 base, 10 bases remained unmatched. The CDR3 spells CASSARDRGVGSYNEQFF. CDR3 DNA: TGTGCCAGCAGCGCCCGGGACAGGGGTGTCGGATCCTACAATGAGCAGTTCTTC.

The chain employs TRBV6-5 and TRBJ2-6; D uncertain. CDR1 and CDR2 (germline): MNHEY, SVGAGI. The germline V and J ends were trimmed by 0 bases and 2 bases, with 2 bases remaining between them. This CDR3 comprises 14 residues. The DNA of the CDR3 is TGTGCCAGCAGTTACTCGCCTGGGGCCAACGTCCTGACTTTC. Translation gives CASSYSPGANVLTF.

The chain links TRBV28 to TRBJ1-1, with a weak D call TRBD1 (5 bases). The CDR3 sequence is 15 residues long. Germline lookup yields CDR1 MDHEN and CDR2 SYDVKM. The germline V and J ends were trimmed by 4 bases and 1 base, with 13 bases remaining between them. The CDR3 bases are TGTGCCAGCAGTTATTGGGGCGAGGAGAACACTGAAGCTTTCTTT. Its translation: CASSYWGEENTEAFF.

This clone turned up a few times. J is TRBJ2-1 and V is TRBV11-2; D is unclear. This CDR3 has 15 residues. The V gene's germline CDR1 is SGHAT and CDR2 FQNNGV. The germline V and J ends were trimmed by 5 bases and 0 bases, with 11 bases remaining between them. The CDR3 loop reads CASSGALSSYNEQFF. CDR3 in DNA: TGTGCCAGCAGCGGCGCCTTGAGCTCCTACAATGAGCAGTTCTTC.

This CDR3 reads CASSLGTVVYEQYF. The CDR3 bases are TGCGCCAGCAGCTTGGGGACAGTAGTCTACGAGCAGTACTTC. The chain recombines TRBV5-1 with TRBJ2-7; D possibly corresponds to TRBD1 (6 bases). V was cut by 0 bases and J by 3 bases, with 10 bases left in between. CDR3 size: 14 residues. Germline assignment: CDR1 SGHRS and CDR2 YFSETQ.

The chain joins TRBV5-6 to TRBJ1-2; D is unclear. Trimming removed 3 bases from V and 6 bases from J, with 18 bases in between. CDR1 and CDR2 from the germline V gene are SGHDT and YYEEEE. The CDR3 loop spans 15 amino acids. The CDR3 DNA is TGTGCCAGCAGCTCTGTCCAGAAGGGTCAACATGGCTACACCTTC. Translation gives CASSSVQKGQHGYTF.

This clone was seen more than once but under ten times. J is TRBJ2-3 and V is TRBV5-4; TRBD1 or TRBD2 may be the D gene (5 bases each). Trimming stripped 4 bases from V and 4 bases from J, with 13 bases between. The CDR3 length is 14 residues. Germline V CDR1 and CDR2: SGHNT, YYREEE (reference sequence). The CDR3 here is CASSPGPQADTQYF. CDR3 nucleotides: TGTGCCAGCAGCCCGGGACCGCAGGCAGATACGCAGTATTTT.

This sequence joins TRBV2 and TRBJ1-5, with D maybe TRBD1 (5 bases). The CDR3 extends over 13 amino acids. CDR1 SNHLY and CDR2 FYNNEI come from the germline V gene. The V end was cut by 6 bases, the J end by 9 bases, with 15 bases between. CDR3 sequence: CASRGRAGAPQHF. The CDR3 DNA sequence: TGTGCCAGCAGGGGACGGGCAGGTGCGCCCCAGCATTTT.

V gene TRBV20-1 combines with J gene TRBJ2-1; D remains unclear. From germline, CDR1 is DFQATT and CDR2 SNEGSKA (reference sequence). The CDR3 is 10 residues long. V gave up 5 bases and J gave up 4 bases, with 3 bases separating them. CDR3 DNA: TGCAGTGCTGCATACAATGAGCAGTTCTTC. It encodes CSAAYNEQFF.

The chain couples TRBV18 to TRBJ2-1, with 8 positions matching TRBD1. This CDR3 comprises 14 residues. Trimming at V came to 2 bases and at J to 9 bases, leaving 6 bases not matched to a gene. CDR1 KGHSH and CDR2 LQKENI come from the germline V gene. CDR3 in amino acids: CASSPATGDREQFF. As DNA, the CDR3 is TGTGCCAGCTCACCAGCGACAGGGGATCGTGAGCAGTTCTTC.

V usage is TRBV6-5 and J usage is TRBJ2-1; 14 bases are a match to TRBD2. V dropped 4 bases and J dropped 6; count of bases not matched to a gene: 2. From germline, CDR1 is MNHEY and CDR2 SVGAGI. The CDR3 consists of 15 residues. The CDR3 nucleotides are TGTGCCAGCAGTTCAGGACTAGCGGGAGGCAATGAGCAGTTCTTC. As protein: CASSSGLAGGNEQFF.

The chain recombines TRBV19 with TRBJ1-5; perhaps TRBD1 as D (5 bases). This CDR3 spans 13 amino acids. Germline V gives CDR1 LNHDA, CDR2 SQIVND (reference sequence). Trimming removed 5 bases at V and 6 bases at J, with 11 bases between. The CDR3 nucleotides are TGTGCCAGTAGTCAGGGTGGGGGTCAGCCCCAGCATTTT. Translated: CASSQGGGQPQHF.

This clone came up once. The genes are TRBV27 and TRBJ2-4; D unresolved. This CDR3 spans 11 amino acids. Trimming removed 3 bases at V and 6 bases at J, with 3 bases between. Germline V CDR1 and CDR2: MNHEY, SMNVEV (reference sequence). CDR3 amino acids: CASSLGNIQYF. The CDR3 bases are TGTGCCAGCAGTTTGGGAAACATTCAGTACTTC.

This chain connects TRBV5-4 to TRBJ2-2, with a tentative D call TRBD2 (5 bases). The CDR3 runs to 16 residues. Germline loops: CDR1 SGHNT, CDR2 YYREEE (reference sequence). V lost 0 bases and J lost 5, with 14 bases in between. The CDR3 sequence is CASSLVGRAETGELFF. CDR3 nucleotides: TGTGCCAGCAGCTTGGTTGGCAGAGCGGAGACCGGGGAGCTGTTTTTT.

The chain has TRBV6-4 and TRBJ2-7; D possibly corresponds to TRBD1 (5 bases). The CDR3 runs to 12 residues. Trimming took 6 bases from V and 6 from J, leaving 12 bases between them. CDR1 is MRHNA, CDR2 SNTAGT, per germline. The CDR3: CASSNARGEQYF. In DNA form, the CDR3 reads TGTGCCAGCAGCAACGCTAGGGGCGAGCAGTACTTC.